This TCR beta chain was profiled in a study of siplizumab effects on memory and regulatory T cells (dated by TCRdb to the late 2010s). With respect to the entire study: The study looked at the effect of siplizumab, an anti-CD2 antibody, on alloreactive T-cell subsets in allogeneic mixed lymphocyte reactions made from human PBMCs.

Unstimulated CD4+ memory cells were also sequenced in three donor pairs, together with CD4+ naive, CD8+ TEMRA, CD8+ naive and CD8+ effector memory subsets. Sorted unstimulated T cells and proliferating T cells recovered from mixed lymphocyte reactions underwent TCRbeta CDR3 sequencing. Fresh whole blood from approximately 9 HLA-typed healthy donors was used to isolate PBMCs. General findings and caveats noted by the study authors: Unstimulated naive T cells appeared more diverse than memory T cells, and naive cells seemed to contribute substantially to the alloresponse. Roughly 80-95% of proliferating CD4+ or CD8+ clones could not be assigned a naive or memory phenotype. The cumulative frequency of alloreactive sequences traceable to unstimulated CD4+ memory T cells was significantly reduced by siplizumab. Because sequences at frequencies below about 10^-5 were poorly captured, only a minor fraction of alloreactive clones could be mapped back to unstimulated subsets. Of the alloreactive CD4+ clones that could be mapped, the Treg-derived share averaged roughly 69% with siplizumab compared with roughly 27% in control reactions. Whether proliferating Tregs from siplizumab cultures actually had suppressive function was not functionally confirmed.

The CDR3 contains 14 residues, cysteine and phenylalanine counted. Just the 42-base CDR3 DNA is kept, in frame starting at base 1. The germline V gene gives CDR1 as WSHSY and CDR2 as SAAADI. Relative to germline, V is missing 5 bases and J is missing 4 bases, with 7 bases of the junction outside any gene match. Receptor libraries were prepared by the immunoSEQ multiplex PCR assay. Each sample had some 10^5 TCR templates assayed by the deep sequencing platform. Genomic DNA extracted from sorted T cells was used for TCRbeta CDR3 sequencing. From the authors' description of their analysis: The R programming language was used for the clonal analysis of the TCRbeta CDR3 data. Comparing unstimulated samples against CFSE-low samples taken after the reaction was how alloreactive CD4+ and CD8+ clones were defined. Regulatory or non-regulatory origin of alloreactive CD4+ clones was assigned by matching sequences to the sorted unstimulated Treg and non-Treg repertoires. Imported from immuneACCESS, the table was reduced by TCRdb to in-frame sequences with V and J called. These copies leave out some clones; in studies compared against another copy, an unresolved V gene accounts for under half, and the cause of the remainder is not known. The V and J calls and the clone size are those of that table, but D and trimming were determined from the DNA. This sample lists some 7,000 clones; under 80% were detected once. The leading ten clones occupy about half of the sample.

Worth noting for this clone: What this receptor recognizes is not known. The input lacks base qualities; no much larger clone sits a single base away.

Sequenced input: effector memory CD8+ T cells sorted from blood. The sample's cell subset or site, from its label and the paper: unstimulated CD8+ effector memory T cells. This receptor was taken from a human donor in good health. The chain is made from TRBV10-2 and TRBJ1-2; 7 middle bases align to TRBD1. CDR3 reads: CASSQGGYSYGYTF. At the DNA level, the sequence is TGCGCCAGCAGTCAGGGGGGGTATAGCTATGGCTACACCTTC.